The 19 T cell receptor beta chains given below trace back to one sample, sequenced in a study of PD-1 blockade in classical Hodgkin lymphoma. Time point in this sample: cycle 4 day 1 (C4D1), after about 6 weeks of nivolumab. In every patient, relapse followed autologous stem cell transplantation, while exposure to brentuximab vedotin differed. Negative selection with magnetic separation was used to purify CD4+ T cells from thawed PBMCs. Sequencing used immunoSEQ multiplex PCR; TCRdb keeps in-frame clones, though not all of them. Found here are around 25,000 clones, roughly 85% of them singletons; the top ten hold 2% to 2.5%. The specimen was CD4+ T cells from blood, collected before the fourth cycle of nivolumab. These receptors originate from a human donor with classical Hodgkin lymphoma.

The chain recombines TRBV21-1 with TRBJ1-1; the D call in the table, TRBD1, was not verified against the DNA. TRBV21-1 is tagged as a pseudogene. The CDR3 loop spans 17 amino acids. This CDR3 is CASSKRPRQGRRTEAFF. The CDR3 bases are TGTGCCAGCAGCAAACGCCCGAGACAGGGAAGGAGGACTGAAGCTTTCTTT.

This chain links TRBV16 with TRBJ2-3; 8 nucleotides align to TRBD2. CDR3 size: 18 residues. V dropped 1 base and J dropped 4; count of bases not matched to a gene: 13. CDR1 is KGHSY and CDR2 is FQNENV in the germline V gene. This chain's CDR3 is CASSQLTLGLGSADTQYF. The CDR3 nucleotides read TGTGCCAGCAGCCAATTAACTCTGGGACTAGGCTCCGCAGATACGCAGTATTTT.

The chain combines TRBV18 with TRBJ2-4; D is perhaps TRBD1 or TRBD2 (5 bases each). This CDR3 is 15 amino acids long. V lost 3 bases and J lost 2, with 11 bases in between. Looked up from germline, CDR1 is KGHSH and CDR2 is LQKENI. The CDR3 nucleotides read TGTGCCAGCTCACCTTCCGAGGGGTCCAAAAACATTCAGTACTTC. Translating it yields CASSPSEGSKNIQYF.

In DNA form, the CDR3 reads TGTGCCACCAGCAGGGGACAGGGGGGTAACTATGGCTACACCTTC. Protein: CATSRGQGGNYGYTF. The gene calls are TRBV15 and TRBJ1-2; 11 bases line up with TRBD1. V trimming: 3 bases; J trimming: 1 base; junction bases outside the gene matches: 1. Germline V CDR1 and CDR2: LNHNV, YYDKDF (reference sequence). The CDR3 totals 15 residues.

This clone was detected once. The chain combines TRBV5-4 with TRBJ1-5; D perhaps matches TRBD1 (5 bases). Trimming left V 4 bases short and J 2 bases short, with 10 bases between. This CDR3 is built from 14 residues. Germline CDR1 and CDR2: SGHNT and YYREEE (reference sequence). For the CDR3, the DNA is TGTGCCAGCAGCCGGGGCGTAGGCAATCAGCCCCAGCATTTT. Translation: CASSRGVGNQPQHF.

This chain uses TRBV28 with TRBJ2-7; D uncertain. Germline values: CDR1 MDHEN, CDR2 SYDVKM. V was trimmed by 3 bases and J by 3 bases, leaving 12 bases between them. The CDR3 totals 14 residues. This CDR3 is CASSFPRPNYEQYF. CDR3 in DNA: TGTGCCAGCAGTTTCCCTCGACCCAACTACGAGCAGTACTTC.

V gene TRBV11-2 combines with J gene TRBJ1-1; D ambiguous. V shed 2 bases and J shed 0 bases, with 7 bases lying between them. The CDR3 runs 14 residues. The germline gives CDR1 SGHAT, CDR2 FQNNGV. CDR3 sequence reads: CASSLTVMNTEAFF. The CDR3 DNA follows: TGTGCCAGCAGCTTAACAGTAATGAACACTGAAGCTTTCTTT.

The genes are TRBV18 and TRBJ1-6, with a tentative D call TRBD1 (6 bases). Trimming took off 4 bases at V and 7 bases at J, with 11 bases between the two ends. The CDR3 contains 14 residues. Germline V gene data show CDR1 as KGHSH and CDR2 as LQKENI. The CDR3 loop is CASSQDRLNSPLHF. Written as DNA, the CDR3 is TGTGCCAGCTCACAAGACAGGTTGAATTCACCCCTCCACTTT.

CDR3 sequence reads: CASSSGYQPQHF. The CDR3 nucleotides read TGTGCCAGCAGCTCGGGCTATCAGCCCCAGCATTTT. The chain uses TRBV7-7 and TRBJ1-5; unclear D gene. Germline V gene sequence: CDR1 SSHAT, CDR2 FNYEAQ (reference sequence). V was trimmed by 4 bases and J by 5 bases, leaving 6 bases between them. There are 12 residues in the CDR3.

The chain recombines TRBV18 with TRBJ2-7, with D possibly TRBD2 on 5 matching bases. The CDR3 length is 16 residues. CDR1 KGHSH and CDR2 LQKENI come from the germline V gene. V was pared by 2 bases and J by 1 base, with 15 bases between. The CDR3 is CASSPSQRLRSYEQYF. The CDR3 nucleotides read TGTGCCAGCTCACCAAGTCAGCGGTTACGTTCCTACGAGCAGTACTTC.

The chain couples TRBV11-3 to TRBJ2-1; D perhaps matches TRBD1 (6 bases). Trimming took 3 bases from V and 5 from J, leaving 8 bases between them. This CDR3 is built from 13 residues. Per germline, CDR1 SGHNT and CDR2 YENEEA. The CDR3 DNA is TGTGCCAGCAGCTTTAACAGGGACAATGAGCAGTTCTTC. Protein: CASSFNRDNEQFF.

The chain links TRBV19 to TRBJ1-2, with 7 bases matching TRBD1. The J segment lost 0 bases and the V segment lost 3 bases, leaving 10 bases of the junction unmatched. This CDR3 contains 17 residues. Per the germline V gene, CDR1 is LNHDA and CDR2 is SQIVND (reference sequence). The CDR3 nucleotides are TGTGCCAGTAGTATGGGGCTCCGACAGGGAGCTAACTATGGCTACACCTTC. This encodes CASSMGLRQGANYGYTF.

CDR3 sequence: CASKGRFTWDEQYF. The CDR3 region has the DNA TGTGCCAGTAAAGGGCGCTTTACTTGGGACGAGCAGTACTTC. The V and J genes are TRBV19 and TRBJ2-7; no clear D gene. V lost 7 bases and J lost 5, with 18 bases in between. Germline V CDR1 and CDR2: LNHDA, SQIVND (reference sequence). The CDR3 consists of 14 residues.

The gene calls are TRBV30 and TRBJ1-5; 7 bases are a match to TRBD1. This CDR3 is 13 amino acids long. Trimming cost V 1 base and J 5 bases; bases outside gene matches: 2. The germline gives CDR1 GTSNPN, CDR2 SVGIG (reference sequence). CDR3 in amino acids: CAWSETGDQPQHF. As DNA, the CDR3 is TGTGCCTGGAGTGAAACAGGGGATCAGCCCCAGCATTTT.

The chain recombines TRBV20-1 with TRBJ2-7; D not resolved. V shed 4 bases and J shed 3 bases, with 7 bases lying between them. This CDR3 is built from 11 residues. Germline CDR1 DFQATT, CDR2 SNEGSKA (reference sequence). This chain's CDR3 is CSAILSYEQYF. DNA of the CDR3: TGCAGTGCTATCCTCAGCTACGAGCAGTACTTC.

The table lists this clone with a count of one. The rearrangement uses TRBV29-1 and TRBJ2-1; the match to TRBD1 covers 8 bases. The CDR3 runs 14 residues. Per germline, CDR1 SQVTM and CDR2 ANQGSEA. Losses at the gene ends were 7 bases for V and 8 bases for J; bases not matched to a gene: 13. The CDR3 loop is CSGSTGTGRYEQFF. The CDR3 nucleotides are TGCAGCGGGTCCACCGGGACAGGTCGGTATGAGCAGTTCTTC.

This rearrangement joins TRBV7-2 to TRBJ2-1, with TRBD2 matching 12 bases. Losses at the gene ends were 2 bases for V and 7 bases for J; bases not matched to a gene: 6. This CDR3 region has 16 residues. The germline V gene has CDR1 SGHTA and CDR2 FQGNSA. The CDR3 coding sequence is TGTGCCAGCAGCTTAATCCCTACTAGCGGGAGGAATGAGCAGTTCTTC. Amino acid sequence: CASSLIPTSGRNEQFF.

This rearrangement joins TRBV28 to TRBJ2-1, with D hard to call. Trimming cost V 4 bases and J 2 bases, with 15 bases left between them. CDR1 MDHEN and CDR2 SYDVKM come from the germline V gene. The CDR3 runs to 16 residues. The CDR3 spells CASSSPALLTYNEQFF. CDR3 DNA: TGTGCCAGCAGTTCCCCCGCACTCTTGACCTACAATGAGCAGTTCTTC.

This chain uses TRBV5-1 with TRBJ2-2; tentatively, D is TRBD1 or TRBD2 (5 bases each). V was shortened by 0 bases and J by 4 bases, with 22 bases between the two germline ends. The CDR3 runs to 19 residues. In germline, CDR1 is SGHRS, CDR2 YFSETQ. DNA for the CDR3: TGCGCCAGCAGCTTGGTGTCAGGCCCTGGGGGTTACGGCACCGGGGAGCTGTTTTTT. Amino acids: CASSLVSGPGGYGTGELFF.